The text below deals with one T cell receptor (beta chain). Its recognized antigen is unknown. No clone much larger than this one lies a single base away; base qualities are absent. This sample was sequenced with an Illumina NovaSeq 6000. Using 5'RACE with constant-segment primers, TCRalpha and TCRbeta cDNA libraries were constructed, with sample barcodes and unique molecular identifiers added in the process. Trizol reagent was used to extract RNA from every sample. Amplification of the libraries took two PCR steps, and the second step added a second sample barcode plus Illumina TruSeq adapters. Sequencing of the libraries was done on an Illumina NovaSeq, producing 2 x 150 bp paired-end reads. As for the original processing: The reads were demultiplexed and collapsed into UMI-guided consensus sequences using migec v1.2.7. Using mixcr v2.1.11, UMI consensuses were aligned to TRA and TRB V and J templates and then assembled into clonotypes. Clonotypes were classified as expanded or contracted when called significant by both edgeR and NoisET, with noise models trained on biological replicates. For edgeR calls, the thresholds were a false discovery rate-adjusted p below 0.01 and a log2 fold-change of 1. As an exploratory analysis of dynamics, PCA with hierarchical clustering was applied to max-normalized trajectories of the 1000 most abundant clonotypes. Separately sequenced CD4+ and CD8+ repertoires were used to assign a CD4 or CD8 phenotype to each responding clone. TCRdb reran the public reads through fastp at Q25 and MiXCR, keeping productive beta chains. When rows share a CDR3 protein, they turn into one entry using the most common DNA and genes. V and J calls and clone size were set by TCRdb, not the authors. Recorded for this sample are 300,000 or so distinct CDR3 sequences; 16% of them occurred a single time. About 23% of the sample is in the top ten clones.

Ficoll-Paque density gradient centrifugation was used to isolate PBMCs. CDR1 SGHTA and CDR2 FQGTGA are derived from the germline V gene. V gives up 5 bases and J gives up 2 bases, and the segment between their germline ends measures 12 bases. Measured from the cysteine to the phenylalanine, the CDR3 is 15 residues long. This entry keeps only the CDR3 DNA: 45 bases, framed from base 1. This entry belongs to a study of T-cell memory formation after mild COVID-19 (dated by TCRdb to the early 2020s). In the study overall: TCR sequence clusters from the two donors were largely donor specific. In two donors, T-cell clones that expanded and contracted after mild COVID-19 were followed by sequencing TCRalpha and TCRbeta repertoires longitudinally. Two young, previously healthy adult volunteers made up the cohort, one male and one female.

Findings and caveats that apply to the study as a whole: Only two mild cases were covered in the study, and larger cohorts including severe cases with pre-infection samples were considered necessary. Clones contracting from day 15 to 85 had balanced CD4/CD8 phenotypes, while a second wave expanding from day 15 to 37 was biased towards CD4+. Some responding clones were detected in pre-infection memory, suggesting pre-existing cross-reactive memory T cells joined the SARS-CoV-2 response. Contracting CD4+ clones were found mainly in CM and EM memory subsets, while CD8+ clones were enriched in EMRA. The second-wave clones that peaked on day 37 were not confirmed to be SARS-CoV-2 specific.

This receptor was obtained from a man younger than 30 who had mild COVID-19 (a few samples of this study predate the infection). The sample titles of this study are shuffled in the database, so cell type and time point are left out; the donor was told from shared clones. Recombination connected TRBV7-3 to TRBJ2-2; a tentative D match to TRBD2 spans 5 bases. Sequencing used PBMCs or a T cell subset sorted from them (not recorded which). The DNA is as follows: TGTGCCAGCAGCACTAGGGCGTTCAACACCGGGGAGCTGTTTTTT. This encodes CASSTRAFNTGELFF.